This T cell receptor (beta chain) was retrieved from a study of OX40 agonist ivuxolimab in advanced cancers. Notes on the research overall: The costimulatory receptor OX40 (CD134) was targeted by ivuxolimab, a fully human IgG2 agonistic monoclonal antibody. Patients were allowed to have had prior anti-PD-1, anti-PD-L1 or anti-CTLA-4 therapy, and 40% to 45% of the dose-escalation patients had previously received checkpoint inhibitors. The paper covers the monotherapy dose-escalation part of the phase I ivuxolimab trial, which included N of about 51 patients. Among the roughly 50 dose-escalation patients, approximately 20 had hepatocellular carcinoma, roughly 15 melanoma, 9 renal cell carcinoma and 9 head and neck cancer. Partial responses occurred in three dose-escalation patients: two with cutaneous melanoma and one with hepatocellular carcinoma. The dose-escalation cohort was almost 85% male with a mean age of approximately 60 years, ranging from 23 to 79. The point of sequencing TCRbeta in the periphery was to test whether ivuxolimab changed TCR sequence diversity and drove clonal T-cell expansion. Intravenous ivuxolimab was administered to patients every 2 weeks at six dose levels: 0.01, 0.1, 0.3, 1.5, 3 and 10 mg/kg. Overall study outcomes, separate from this receptor: Low levels of normalized T-cell clonal expansion were also seen in some patients who did not respond. In partial responders in the 0.1-3.0 mg/kg groups, normalized peripheral clonal expansion was found to be among the lowest, especially among CD8+ T cells. After ivuxolimab, more expanded clones were found on average in CD8+ T cells than in CD4+ T cells. Clonal expansion of both CD4+ and CD8+ blood T cells was observed from baseline to week 6 at doses 0.1 to 3.0 mg/kg. The antigen specificity of the clonally expanded peripheral T cells was not determined.

For sequencing of the TCRbeta CDR3 region, genomic DNA was extracted from the sorted cells. The immunoSEQ Assay was used to sequence the TCRbeta CDR3 regions. TCRdb limited this immuneACCESS table to in-frame rearrangements with V and J called. A share of clones is missing; checked studies link under half to unresolved V genes, and the rest is unexplained. Within this sample are some 70,000 clones, with approximately 90% of them counted one time only. The ten largest clones represent around 2.2% of the sample. A note on this clone: There is no known antigen for this receptor. Nothing much larger sits one base from this clone, and base qualities are not available.

Patients with a history of autoimmune disease or receiving systemic immunosuppression were excluded from the trial. Peripheral blood for TCR sequencing was drawn from every dose cohort at baseline, at cycle 4 day 1 and at cycle 7 day 1. The samples were drawn from a first-in-human, open-label, multicenter phase I dose-escalation trial of ivuxolimab. Adults with locally advanced or metastatic melanoma, renal cell, hepatocellular, or head and neck squamous cell carcinoma were enrolled in the trial. Before TCR sequencing, CD4+ T cells and CD8+ T cells from peripheral blood were sorted into separate populations. The TCR sequence derives from an adult with an advanced solid tumor such as melanoma, head and neck, liver or kidney cancer. The source was CD4+ or CD8+ T cells sorted from blood, collected in a trial of the OX40 agonist ivuxolimab.

The encoded CDR3 is CASSLSLGLDYEQYF. The nucleotide sequence is given as TGTGCCAGCAGTTTATCGTTGGGACTAGACTACGAGCAGTACTTC. In this chain, TRBV27 is recombined with TRBJ2-7; the central 8 bases match TRBD2. According to the germline V gene (reference sequence), CDR1 reads MNHEY and CDR2 reads SMNVEV. Compared with germline, V lacks 0 bases and J lacks 3 bases; bases without a gene match: 4. From cysteine to phenylalanine, the CDR3 is 15 amino acids long. This entry keeps only the CDR3 DNA: 45 bases, framed from base 1.